This TCR beta chain was found in a study of T cells expressing NK-cell markers. Study context: According to the study, TCR beta repertoires originated from sorted CD3+CD56+NKG2C+, CD3+CD56+NKG2C- and CD3+CD56-NKG2C+ T cells. The study, taken as a whole, reports: Specificity for HCMV among expanded NKG2C+ T cell clones was not established. Dominant NKG2C+ clonotypes in a handful of donors made up about 1.0-7.0% of CD8+ T cells.

A note on this clonotype: The antigen remains unidentified.

Germline CDR1 reads SQVTM; CDR2 reads ANQGSEA. The CDR3 length is 12 residues. TCRdb re-called the 5' RACE reads and catalogs CDR3 proteins one per entry, DNA excluded. The sample includes some 390,000 distinct CDR3 sequences. The sequence was obtained from a woman between 50 and 59 years old in good health. The rearrangement uses TRBV29-1 and TRBJ2-3. Sequencing was performed on blood T cells: a sorted CD56 or NKG2C T cell subset, CD4+ or CD8+ T cells, or bulk PBMC T cells (not recorded which). CDR3 sequence: CSVEAYTDTQYF.